This T cell receptor (beta chain) was captured in a study of blood T cell repertoires in COVID-19. For the study at large: Samples came from the United States, Italy and Spain, spanning acute and convalescent COVID-19. Nucleic acid was either cDNA or gDNA, and it came from T cells, B-cell-depleted T cells, or PBMCs.

Study processing details: Reference gene primer amplification yielded estimated nucleated cell counts. Generated by immunoSEQ multiplex PCR, the TCRdb table keeps only in-frame clones and is missing some. Clone size and V and J calls were adopted from that table, with D and trimming inferred from the DNA. This repertoire shows 130,000 or so clones, under 90% found once; its top ten account for about 3.8%. Trimming took off 0 bases at V and 6 bases at J, with 9 bases between the two ends. The CDR3 has 13 amino acids. CDR1 is MNHEY, CDR2 SVGEGT, per germline. This clone showed up just once. The chain carries TRBV6-2 or TRBV6-3 and TRBJ2-7; D is undetermined. This sequence originates from a man aged 55-75 years with acute or convalescent COVID-19. Specimen: peripheral blood. The CDR3 reads CASSYSYRPEQYF. CDR3 sequence (DNA): TGTGCCAGCAGTTACTCGTACAGACCCGAGCAGTACTTC.